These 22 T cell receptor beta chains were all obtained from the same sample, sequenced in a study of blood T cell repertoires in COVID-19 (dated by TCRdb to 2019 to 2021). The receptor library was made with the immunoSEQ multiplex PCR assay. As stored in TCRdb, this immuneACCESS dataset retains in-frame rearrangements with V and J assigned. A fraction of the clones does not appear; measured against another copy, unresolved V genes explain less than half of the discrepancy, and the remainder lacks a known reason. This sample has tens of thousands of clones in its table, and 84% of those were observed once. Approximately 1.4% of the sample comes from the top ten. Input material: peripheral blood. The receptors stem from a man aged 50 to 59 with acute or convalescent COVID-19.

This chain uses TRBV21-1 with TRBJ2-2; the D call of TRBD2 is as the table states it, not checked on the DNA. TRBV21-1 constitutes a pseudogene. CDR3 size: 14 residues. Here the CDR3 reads CASSPGRSTGELFF. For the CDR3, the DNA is TGTGCCAGCAGCCCGGGTCGGTCCACCGGGGAGCTGTTTTTT.

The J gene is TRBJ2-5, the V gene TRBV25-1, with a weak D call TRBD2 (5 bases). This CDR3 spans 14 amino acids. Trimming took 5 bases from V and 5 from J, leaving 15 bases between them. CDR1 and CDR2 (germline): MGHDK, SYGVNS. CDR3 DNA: TGTGCCAGCAGTAGGACGAGGGAGAGGGAGACCCAGTACTTC. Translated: CASSRTRERETQYF. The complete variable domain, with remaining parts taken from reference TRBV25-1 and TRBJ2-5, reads EADIYQTPRYLVIGTGKKITLECSQTMGHDKMYWYQQDPGMELHLIHYSYGVNSTEKGDLSSESTVSRIRTEHFPLTLESARPSHTSQYLCASSRTRERETQYFGPGTRLLVL.

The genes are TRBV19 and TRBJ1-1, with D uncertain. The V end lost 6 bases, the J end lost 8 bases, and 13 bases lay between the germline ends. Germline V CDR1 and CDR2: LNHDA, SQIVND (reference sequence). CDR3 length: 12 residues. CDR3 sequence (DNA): TGTGCCAGTAGCTCGGTCGGGATAGAAGCTTTCTTT. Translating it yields CASSSVGIEAFF.

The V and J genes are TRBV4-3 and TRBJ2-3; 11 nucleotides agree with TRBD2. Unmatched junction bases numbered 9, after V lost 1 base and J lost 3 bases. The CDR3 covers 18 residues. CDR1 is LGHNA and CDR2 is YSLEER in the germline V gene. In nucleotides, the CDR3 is TGCGCCAGCAGCCAAGGGCTCTCTAGCGGGGGGAAGACAGATACGCAGTATTTT. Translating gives CASSQGLSSGGKTDTQYF.

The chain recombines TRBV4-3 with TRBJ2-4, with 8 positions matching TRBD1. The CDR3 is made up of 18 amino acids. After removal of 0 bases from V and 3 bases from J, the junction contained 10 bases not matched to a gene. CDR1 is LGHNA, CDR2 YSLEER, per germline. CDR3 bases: TGCGCCAGCAGCCAAGACGGGCCAGGGGGCTGGATCAAAAACATTCAGTACTTC. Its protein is CASSQDGPGGWIKNIQYF.

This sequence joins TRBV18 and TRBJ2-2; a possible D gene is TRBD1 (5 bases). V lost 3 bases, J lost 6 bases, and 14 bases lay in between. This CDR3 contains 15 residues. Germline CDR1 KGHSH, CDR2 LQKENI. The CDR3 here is CASSPPNQGPGELFF. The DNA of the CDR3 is TGTGCCAGCTCACCCCCAAACCAGGGCCCCGGGGAGCTGTTTTTT.

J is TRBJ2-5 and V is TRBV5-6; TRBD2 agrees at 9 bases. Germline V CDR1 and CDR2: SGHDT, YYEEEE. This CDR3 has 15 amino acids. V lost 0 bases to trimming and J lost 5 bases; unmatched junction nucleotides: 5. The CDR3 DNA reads TGTGCCAGCAGCTTGGGCGGGGGGGCCATCGAGACCCAGTACTTC. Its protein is CASSLGGGAIETQYF.

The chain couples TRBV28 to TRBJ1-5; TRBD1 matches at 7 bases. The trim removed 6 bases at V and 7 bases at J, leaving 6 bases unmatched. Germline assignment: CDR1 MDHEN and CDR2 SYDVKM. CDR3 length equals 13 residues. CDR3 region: CASSTGVGQPQHF. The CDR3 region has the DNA TGTGCCAGCAGCACAGGGGTTGGGCAGCCCCAGCATTTT.

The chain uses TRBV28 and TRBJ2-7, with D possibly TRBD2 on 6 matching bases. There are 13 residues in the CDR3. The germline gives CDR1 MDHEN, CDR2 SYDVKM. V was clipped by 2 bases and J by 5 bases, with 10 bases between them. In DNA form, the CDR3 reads TGTGCCAGCAGTTTAGGCTGGGGGGACGAGCAGTACTTC. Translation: CASSLGWGDEQYF. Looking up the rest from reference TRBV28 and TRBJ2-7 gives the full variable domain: DVKVTQSSRYLVKRTGEKVFLECVQDMDHENMFWYRQDPGLGLRLIYFSYDVKMKEKGDIPEGYSVSREKKERFSLILESASTNQTSMYLCASSLGWGDEQYFGPGTRLTVT.

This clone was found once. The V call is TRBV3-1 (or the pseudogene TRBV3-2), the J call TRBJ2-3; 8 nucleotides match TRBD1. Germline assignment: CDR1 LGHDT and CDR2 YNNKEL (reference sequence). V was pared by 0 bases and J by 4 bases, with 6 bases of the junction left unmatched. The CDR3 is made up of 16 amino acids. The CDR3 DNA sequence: TGTGCCAGCAGCCAAGATTCAGGGGGCGGGTCAGATACGCAGTATTTT. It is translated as CASSQDSGGGSDTQYF.

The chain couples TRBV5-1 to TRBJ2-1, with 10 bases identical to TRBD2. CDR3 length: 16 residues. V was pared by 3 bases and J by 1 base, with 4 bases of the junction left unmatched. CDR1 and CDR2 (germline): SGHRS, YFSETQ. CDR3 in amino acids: CASSSTSGFSYNEQFF. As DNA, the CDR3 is TGCGCCAGCAGCTCGACTAGCGGGTTTTCCTACAATGAGCAGTTCTTC.

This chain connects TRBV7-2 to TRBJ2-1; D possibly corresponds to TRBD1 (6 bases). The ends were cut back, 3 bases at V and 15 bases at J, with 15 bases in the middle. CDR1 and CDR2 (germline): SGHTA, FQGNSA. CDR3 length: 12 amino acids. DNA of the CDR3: TGTGCCAGCAGCTTCCTTACAGGGTCGTCGTTCTTC. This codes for CASSFLTGSSFF.

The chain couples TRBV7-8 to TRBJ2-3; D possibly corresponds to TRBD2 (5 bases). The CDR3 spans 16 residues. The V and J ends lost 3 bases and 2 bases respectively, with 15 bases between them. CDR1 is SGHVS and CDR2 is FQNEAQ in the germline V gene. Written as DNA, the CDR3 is TGTGCCAGCAGCTTCGATCGGGAAAGGTCCACAGATACGCAGTATTTT. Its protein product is CASSFDRERSTDTQYF.

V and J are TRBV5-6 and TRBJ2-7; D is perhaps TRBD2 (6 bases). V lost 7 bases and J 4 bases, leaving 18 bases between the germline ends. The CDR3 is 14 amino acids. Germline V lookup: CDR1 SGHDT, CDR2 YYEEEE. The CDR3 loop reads CASVSGGMFYEQYF. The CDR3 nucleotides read TGTGCCAGCGTCTCCGGCGGGATGTTTTACGAGCAGTACTTC.

CDR3 sequence (DNA): TGCAGCGTTAATGGTAACTCGGGTGAGCAGTTCTTC. Protein: CSVNGNSGEQFF. The chain has TRBV29-1 and TRBJ2-1; the D is unclear. The CDR3 runs 12 residues. The V gene lost 5 bases and the J gene lost 9 bases, with 14 bases spanning the gap. Germline V gives CDR1 SQVTM, CDR2 ANQGSEA.

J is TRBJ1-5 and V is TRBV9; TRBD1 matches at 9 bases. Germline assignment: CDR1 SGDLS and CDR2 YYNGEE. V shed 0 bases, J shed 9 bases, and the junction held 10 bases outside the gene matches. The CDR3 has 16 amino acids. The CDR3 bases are TGTGCCAGCAGCGTAGCACTCGGACAGGGGCGTTGGCCCCAGCATTTT. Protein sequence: CASSVALGQGRWPQHF.

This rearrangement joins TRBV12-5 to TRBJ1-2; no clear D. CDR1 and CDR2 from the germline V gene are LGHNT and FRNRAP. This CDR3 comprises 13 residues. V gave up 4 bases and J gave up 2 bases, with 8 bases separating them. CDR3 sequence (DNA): TGTGCTAGTGGTTGGGAGGGAAACTATGGCTACACCTTC. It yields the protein CASGWEGNYGYTF.

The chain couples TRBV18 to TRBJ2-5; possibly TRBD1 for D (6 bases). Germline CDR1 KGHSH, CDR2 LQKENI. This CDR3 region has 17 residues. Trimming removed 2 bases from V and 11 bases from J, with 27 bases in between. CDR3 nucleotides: TGTGCCAGCTCACCAATTACCAGGGGATCTGAGACCCTTTTTCAGTACTTC. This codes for CASSPITRGSETLFQYF.

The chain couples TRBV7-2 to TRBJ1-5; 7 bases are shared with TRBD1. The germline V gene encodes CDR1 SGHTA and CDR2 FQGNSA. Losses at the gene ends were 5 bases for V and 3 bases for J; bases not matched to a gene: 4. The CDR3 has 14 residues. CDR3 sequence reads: CASSPDRDNQPQHF. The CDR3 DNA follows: TGTGCCAGCAGCCCCGACAGGGACAATCAGCCCCAGCATTTT.

Written as DNA, the CDR3 is TGTGCCAGCAGCGCAACTACAGGGGGGAATTCACCCCTCCACTTT. This gives the protein CASSATTGGNSPLHF. The chain carries TRBV9 and TRBJ1-6, with TRBD1 identical over 8 bases. The junction had 6 bases not matched to a gene; V was cut back by 3 bases and J by 7 bases. CDR3 length equals 15 residues. CDR1 and CDR2 from the germline V gene are SGDLS and YYNGEE. The whole variable domain, remainder taken from reference TRBV9 and TRBJ1-6, is DSGVTQTPKHLITATGQRVTLRCSPRSGDLSVYWYQQSLDQGLQFLIQYYNGEERAKGNILERFSAQQFPDLHSELNLSSLELGDSALYFCASSATTGGNSPLHFGNGTRLTVT.

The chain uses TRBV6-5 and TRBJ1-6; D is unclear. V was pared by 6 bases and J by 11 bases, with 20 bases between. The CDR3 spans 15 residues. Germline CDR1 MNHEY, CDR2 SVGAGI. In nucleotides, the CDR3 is TGTGCCAGCAGCCCAGGACGGGGAGCGAGGGCACCCCTCCACTTT. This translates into CASSPGRGARAPLHF.

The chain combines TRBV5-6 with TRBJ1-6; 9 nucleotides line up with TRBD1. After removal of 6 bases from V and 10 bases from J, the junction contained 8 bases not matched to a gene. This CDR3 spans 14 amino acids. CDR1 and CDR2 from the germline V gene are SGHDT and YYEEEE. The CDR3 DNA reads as TGTGCCAGCAACCTGGGACAGGGTGGATCACCCCTCCACTTT. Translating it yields CASNLGQGGSPLHF. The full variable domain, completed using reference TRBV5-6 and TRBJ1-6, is DAGVTQSPTHLIKTRGQQVTLRCSPKSGHDTVSWYQQALGQGPQFIFQYYEEEERQRGNFPDRFSGHQFPNYSSELNVNALLLGDSALYLCASNLGQGGSPLHFGNGTRLTVT.